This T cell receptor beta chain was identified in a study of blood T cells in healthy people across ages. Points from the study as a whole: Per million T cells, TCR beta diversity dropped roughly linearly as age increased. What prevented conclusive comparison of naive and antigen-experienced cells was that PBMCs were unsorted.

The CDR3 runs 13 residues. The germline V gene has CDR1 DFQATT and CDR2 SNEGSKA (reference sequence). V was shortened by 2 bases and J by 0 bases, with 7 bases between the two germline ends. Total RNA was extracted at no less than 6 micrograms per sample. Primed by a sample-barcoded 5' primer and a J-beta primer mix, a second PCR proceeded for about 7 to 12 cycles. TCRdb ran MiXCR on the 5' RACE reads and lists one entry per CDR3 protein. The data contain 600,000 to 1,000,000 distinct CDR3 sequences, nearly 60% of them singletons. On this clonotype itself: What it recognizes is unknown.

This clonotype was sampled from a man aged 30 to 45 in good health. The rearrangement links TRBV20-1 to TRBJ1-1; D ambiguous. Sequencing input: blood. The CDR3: CSARQFMNTEAFF. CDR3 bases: TGCAGTGCTAGACAGTTCATGAACACTGAAGCTTTCTTT.